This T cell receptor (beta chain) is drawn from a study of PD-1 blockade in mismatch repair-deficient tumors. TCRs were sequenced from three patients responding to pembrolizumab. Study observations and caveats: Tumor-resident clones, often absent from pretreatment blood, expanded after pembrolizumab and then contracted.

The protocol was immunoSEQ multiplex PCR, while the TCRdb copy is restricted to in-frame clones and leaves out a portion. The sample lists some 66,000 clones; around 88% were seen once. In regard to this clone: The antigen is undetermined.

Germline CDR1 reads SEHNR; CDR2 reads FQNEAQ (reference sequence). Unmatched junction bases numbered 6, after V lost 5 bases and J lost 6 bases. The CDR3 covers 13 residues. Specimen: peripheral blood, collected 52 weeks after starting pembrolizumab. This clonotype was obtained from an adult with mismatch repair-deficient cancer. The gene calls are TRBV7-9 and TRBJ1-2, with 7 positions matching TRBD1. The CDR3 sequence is CASSPRQGDGYTF. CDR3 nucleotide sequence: TGTGCCAGCAGCCCCCGACAGGGAGATGGCTACACCTTC.